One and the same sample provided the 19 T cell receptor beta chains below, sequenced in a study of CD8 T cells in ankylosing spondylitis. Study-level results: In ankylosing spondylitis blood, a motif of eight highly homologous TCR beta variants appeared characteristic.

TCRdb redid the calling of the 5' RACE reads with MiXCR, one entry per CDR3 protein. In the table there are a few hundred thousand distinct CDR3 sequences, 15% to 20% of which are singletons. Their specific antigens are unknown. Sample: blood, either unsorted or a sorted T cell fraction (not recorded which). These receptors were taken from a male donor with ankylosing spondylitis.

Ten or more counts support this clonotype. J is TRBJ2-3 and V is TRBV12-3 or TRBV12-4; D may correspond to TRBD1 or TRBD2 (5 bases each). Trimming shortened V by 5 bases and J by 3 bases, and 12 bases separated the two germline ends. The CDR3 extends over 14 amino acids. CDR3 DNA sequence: TGTGCCAGCAGTACGGGGACCGTAACAGATACGCAGTATTTT. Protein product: CASSTGTVTDTQYF.

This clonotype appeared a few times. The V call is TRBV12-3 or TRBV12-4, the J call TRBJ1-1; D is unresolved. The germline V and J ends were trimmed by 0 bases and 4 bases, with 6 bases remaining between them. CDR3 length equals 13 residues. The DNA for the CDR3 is TGTGCCAGCAGTTTAGCGCTGGTCACTGAAGCTTTCTTT. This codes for CASSLALVTEAFF.

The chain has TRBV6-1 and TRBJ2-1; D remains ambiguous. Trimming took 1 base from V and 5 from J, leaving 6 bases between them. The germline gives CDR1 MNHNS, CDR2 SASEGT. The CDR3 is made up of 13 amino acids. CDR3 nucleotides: TGTGCCAGCAGTGAAGAACGCGACAATGAGCAGTTCTTC. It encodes CASSEERDNEQFF.

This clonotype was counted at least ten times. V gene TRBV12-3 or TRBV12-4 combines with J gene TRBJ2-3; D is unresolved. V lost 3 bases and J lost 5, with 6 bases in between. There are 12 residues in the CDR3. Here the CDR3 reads CASSFGLDTQYF. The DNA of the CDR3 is TGTGCCAGCAGTTTTGGTTTAGATACGCAGTATTTT.

The chain's CDR3 is CASSSPIKNTEAFF. CDR3 bases: TGTGCCAGCAGCTCACCAATCAAGAACACTGAAGCTTTCTTT. The gene calls are TRBV7-9 and TRBJ1-1; unclear D gene. This CDR3 region has 14 residues. Germline V lookup: CDR1 SEHNR, CDR2 FQNEAQ (reference sequence). V was cut by 4 bases and J by 1 base, with 10 bases left in between. Variable domain in full (rest from reference TRBV7-9 and TRBJ1-1): DTGVSQNPRHKITKRGQNVTFRCDPISEHNRLYWYRQTLGQGPEFLTYFQNEAQLEKSRLLSDRFSAERPKGSFSTLEIQRTEQGDSAMYLCASSSPIKNTEAFFGQGTRLTVV.

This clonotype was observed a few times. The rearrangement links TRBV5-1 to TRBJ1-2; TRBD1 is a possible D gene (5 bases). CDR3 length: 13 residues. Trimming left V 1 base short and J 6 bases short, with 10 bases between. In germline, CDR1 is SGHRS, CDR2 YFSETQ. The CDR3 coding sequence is TGCGCCAGCAGCTTGAGGGGATCCAATGGCTACACCTTC. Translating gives CASSLRGSNGYTF.

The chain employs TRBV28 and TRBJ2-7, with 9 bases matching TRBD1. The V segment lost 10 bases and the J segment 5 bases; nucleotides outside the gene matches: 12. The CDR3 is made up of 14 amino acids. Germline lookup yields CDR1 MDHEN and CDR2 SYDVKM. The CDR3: CATGRTGATNEQYF. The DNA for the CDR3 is TGTGCCACGGGACGGACAGGGGCCACTAACGAGCAGTACTTC.

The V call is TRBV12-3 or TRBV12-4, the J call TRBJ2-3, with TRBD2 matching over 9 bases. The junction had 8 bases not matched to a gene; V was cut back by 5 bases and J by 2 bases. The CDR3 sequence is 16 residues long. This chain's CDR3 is CASSLRLAGPTDTQYF. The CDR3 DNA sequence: TGTGCCAGCAGTCTACGGCTAGCGGGGCCCACAGATACGCAGTATTTT.

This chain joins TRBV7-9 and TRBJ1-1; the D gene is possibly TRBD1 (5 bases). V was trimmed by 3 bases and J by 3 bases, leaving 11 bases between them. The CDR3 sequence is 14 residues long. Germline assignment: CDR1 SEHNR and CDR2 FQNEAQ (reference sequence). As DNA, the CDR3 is TGTGCCAGCAGCTTGGGTGGGGGGGACACTGAAGCTTTCTTT. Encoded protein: CASSLGGGDTEAFF.

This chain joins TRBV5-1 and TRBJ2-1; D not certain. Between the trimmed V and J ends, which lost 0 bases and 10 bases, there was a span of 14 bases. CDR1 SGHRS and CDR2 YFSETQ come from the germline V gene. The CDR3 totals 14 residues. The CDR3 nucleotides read TGCGCCAGCAGCTTGGCTGGTAATTCGTTGGAGCAGTTCTTC. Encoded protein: CASSLAGNSLEQFF.

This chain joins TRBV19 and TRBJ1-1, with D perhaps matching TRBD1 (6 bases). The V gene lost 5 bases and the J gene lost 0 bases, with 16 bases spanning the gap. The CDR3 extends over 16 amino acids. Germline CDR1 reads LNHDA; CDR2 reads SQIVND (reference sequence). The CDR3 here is CASSPLSGVVNTEAFF. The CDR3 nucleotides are TGTGCCAGTAGTCCCCTCTCAGGGGTCGTGAACACTGAAGCTTTCTTT.

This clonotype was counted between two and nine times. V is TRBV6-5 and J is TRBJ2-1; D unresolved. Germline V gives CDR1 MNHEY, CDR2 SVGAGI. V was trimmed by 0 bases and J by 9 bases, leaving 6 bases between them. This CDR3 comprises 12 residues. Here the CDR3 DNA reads TGTGCCAGCAGTTACTCGATGGGTGAGCAGTTCTTC. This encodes CASSYSMGEQFF.

The CDR3 bases are TGCGCCAGCAGCGAACCTAGCGGGAGTTCGACAGATACGCAGTATTTT. Protein sequence: CASSEPSGSSTDTQYF. This sequence joins TRBV5-1 and TRBJ2-3; 10 nucleotides match TRBD2. The V and J ends lost 4 bases and 3 bases, in that order; junction bases with no gene match: 8. There are 16 residues in the CDR3. Germline V lookup: CDR1 SGHRS, CDR2 YFSETQ.

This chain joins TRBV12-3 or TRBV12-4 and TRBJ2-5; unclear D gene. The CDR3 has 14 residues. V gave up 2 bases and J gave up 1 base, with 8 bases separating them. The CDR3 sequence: CASSLWASQETQYF. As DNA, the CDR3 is TGTGCCAGCAGTTTATGGGCCAGCCAAGAGACCCAGTACTTC.

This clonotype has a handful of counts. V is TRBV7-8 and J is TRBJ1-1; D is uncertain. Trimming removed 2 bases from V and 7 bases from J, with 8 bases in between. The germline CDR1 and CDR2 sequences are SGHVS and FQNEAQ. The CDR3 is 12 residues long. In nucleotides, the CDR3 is TGTGCCAGCAGCTTACTTCGGGGTGAAGCTTTCTTT. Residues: CASSLLRGEAFF. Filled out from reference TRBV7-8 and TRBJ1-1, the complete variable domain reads GAGVSQSPRYKVAKRGQDVALRCDPISGHVSLFWYQQALGQGPEFLTYFQNEAQLDKSGLPSDRFFAERPEGSVSTLKIQRTQQEDSAVYLCASSLLRGEAFFGQGTRLTVV.

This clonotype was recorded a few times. CDR3 amino acids: CASSGQGHSTEAFF. The CDR3 coding sequence is TGTGCCAGCAGCGGACAGGGCCATTCGACTGAAGCTTTCTTT. The rearrangement joins TRBV5-6 to TRBJ1-1, with 8 positions matching TRBD1. Germline V gene sequence: CDR1 SGHDT, CDR2 YYEEEE. Trimming removed 4 bases from V and 5 bases from J; junction bases left unmatched: 7. This CDR3 has 14 amino acids.

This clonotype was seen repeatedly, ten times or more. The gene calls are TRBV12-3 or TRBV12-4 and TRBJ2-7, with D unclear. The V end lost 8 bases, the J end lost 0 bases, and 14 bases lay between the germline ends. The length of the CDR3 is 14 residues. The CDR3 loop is CASGSTLLSYEQYF. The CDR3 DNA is TGTGCCAGCGGTTCAACTCTTCTCTCCTACGAGCAGTACTTC.

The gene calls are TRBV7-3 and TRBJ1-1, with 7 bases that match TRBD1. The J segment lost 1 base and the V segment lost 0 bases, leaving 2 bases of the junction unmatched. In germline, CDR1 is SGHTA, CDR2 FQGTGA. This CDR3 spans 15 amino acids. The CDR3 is CASSLTGQPNTEAFF. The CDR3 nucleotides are TGTGCCAGCAGCTTAACGGGACAGCCGAACACTGAAGCTTTCTTT.

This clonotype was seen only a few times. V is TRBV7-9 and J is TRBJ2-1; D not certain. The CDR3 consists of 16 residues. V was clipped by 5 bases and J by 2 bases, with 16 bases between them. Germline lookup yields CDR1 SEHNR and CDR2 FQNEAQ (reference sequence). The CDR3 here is CASSPMDGGTYNEQFF. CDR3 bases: TGTGCCAGCAGCCCCATGGATGGCGGAACCTACAATGAGCAGTTCTTC.